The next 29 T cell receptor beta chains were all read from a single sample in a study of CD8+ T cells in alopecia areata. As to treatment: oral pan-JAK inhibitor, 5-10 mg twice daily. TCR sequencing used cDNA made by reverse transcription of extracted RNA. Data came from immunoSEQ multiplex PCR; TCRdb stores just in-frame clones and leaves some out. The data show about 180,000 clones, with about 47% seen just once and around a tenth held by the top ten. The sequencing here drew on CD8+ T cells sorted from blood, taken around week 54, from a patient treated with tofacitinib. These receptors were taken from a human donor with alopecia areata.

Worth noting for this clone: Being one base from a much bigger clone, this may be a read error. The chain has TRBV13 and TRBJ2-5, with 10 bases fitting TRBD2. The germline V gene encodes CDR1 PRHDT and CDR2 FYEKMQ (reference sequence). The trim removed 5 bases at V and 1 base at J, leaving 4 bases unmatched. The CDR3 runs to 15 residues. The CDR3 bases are TGTGCCAGCAGCCAAGAGCGGGGGGGCCAAGAGACCCAGTACTTC. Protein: CASSQERGGQETQYF.

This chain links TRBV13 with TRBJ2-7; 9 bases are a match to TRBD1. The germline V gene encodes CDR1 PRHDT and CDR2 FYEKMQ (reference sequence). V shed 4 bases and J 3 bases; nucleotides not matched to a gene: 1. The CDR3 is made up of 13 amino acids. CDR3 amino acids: CASSWGQGYEQYF. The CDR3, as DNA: TGTGCCAGCAGCTGGGGACAGGGCTACGAGCAGTACTTC.

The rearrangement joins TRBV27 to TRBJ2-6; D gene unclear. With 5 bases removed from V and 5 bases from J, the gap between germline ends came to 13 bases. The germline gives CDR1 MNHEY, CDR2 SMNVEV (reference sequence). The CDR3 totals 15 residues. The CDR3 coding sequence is TGTGCCAGCAGTCTCCTGGCCGTCCGGGCCAACGTCCTGACTTTC. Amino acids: CASSLLAVRANVLTF.

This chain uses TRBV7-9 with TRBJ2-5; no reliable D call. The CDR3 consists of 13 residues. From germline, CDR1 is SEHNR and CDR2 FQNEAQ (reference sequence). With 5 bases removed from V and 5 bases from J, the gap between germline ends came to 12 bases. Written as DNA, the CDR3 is TGTGCCAGCAGCCCGACTCGATCGGAGACCCAGTACTTC. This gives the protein CASSPTRSETQYF.

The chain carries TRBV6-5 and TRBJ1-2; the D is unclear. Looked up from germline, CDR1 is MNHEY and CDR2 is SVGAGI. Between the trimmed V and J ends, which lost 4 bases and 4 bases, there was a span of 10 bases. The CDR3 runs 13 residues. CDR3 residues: CASSSGHFYGYTF. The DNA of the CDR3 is TGTGCCAGCAGTTCGGGCCACTTCTATGGCTACACCTTC.

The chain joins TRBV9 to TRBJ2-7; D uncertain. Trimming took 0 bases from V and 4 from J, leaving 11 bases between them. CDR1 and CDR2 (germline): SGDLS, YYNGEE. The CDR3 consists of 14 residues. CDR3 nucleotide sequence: TGTGCCAGCAGCGTAGTAGGGCTTCCGTACGAGCAGTACTTC. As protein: CASSVVGLPYEQYF.

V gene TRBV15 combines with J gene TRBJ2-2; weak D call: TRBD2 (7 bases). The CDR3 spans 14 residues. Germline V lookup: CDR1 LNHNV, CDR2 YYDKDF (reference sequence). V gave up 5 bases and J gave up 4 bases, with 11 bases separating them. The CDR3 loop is CATSEGGGTGELFF. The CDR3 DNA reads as TGTGCCACCAGCGAGGGGGGGGGCACCGGGGAGCTGTTTTTT.

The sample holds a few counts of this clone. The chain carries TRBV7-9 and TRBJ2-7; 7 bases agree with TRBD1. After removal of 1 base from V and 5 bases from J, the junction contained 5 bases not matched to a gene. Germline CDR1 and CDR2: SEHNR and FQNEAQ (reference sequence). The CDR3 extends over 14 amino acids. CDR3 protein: CASSLGGGPNEQYF. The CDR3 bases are TGTGCCAGCAGCTTAGGAGGGGGCCCTAACGAGCAGTACTTC.

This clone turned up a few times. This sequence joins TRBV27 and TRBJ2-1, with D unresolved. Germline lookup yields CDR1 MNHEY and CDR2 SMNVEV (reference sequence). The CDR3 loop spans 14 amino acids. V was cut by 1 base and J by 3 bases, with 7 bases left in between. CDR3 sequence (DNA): TGTGCCAGCAGTTTATTTGGGCTCTACAATGAGCAGTTCTTC. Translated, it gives CASSLFGLYNEQFF.

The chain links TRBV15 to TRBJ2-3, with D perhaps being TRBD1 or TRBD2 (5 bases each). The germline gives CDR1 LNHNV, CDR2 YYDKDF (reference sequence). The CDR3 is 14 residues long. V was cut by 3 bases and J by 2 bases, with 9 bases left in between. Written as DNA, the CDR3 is TGTGCCACCAGCAGGGCCGGGGCCACAGATACGCAGTATTTT. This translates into CATSRAGATDTQYF.

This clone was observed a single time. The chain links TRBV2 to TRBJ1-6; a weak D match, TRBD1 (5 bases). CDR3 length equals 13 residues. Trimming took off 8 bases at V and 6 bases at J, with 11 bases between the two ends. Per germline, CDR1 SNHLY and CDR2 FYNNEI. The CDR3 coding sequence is TGTGCCAGCCATGACAGATCTAATTCACCCCTCCACTTT. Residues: CASHDRSNSPLHF.

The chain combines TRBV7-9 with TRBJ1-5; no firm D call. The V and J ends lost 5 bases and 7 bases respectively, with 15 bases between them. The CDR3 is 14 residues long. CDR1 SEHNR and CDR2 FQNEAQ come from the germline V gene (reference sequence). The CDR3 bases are TGTGCCAGCAGCCCAACGCGCGTAGGACAGCCCCAGCATTTT. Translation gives CASSPTRVGQPQHF.

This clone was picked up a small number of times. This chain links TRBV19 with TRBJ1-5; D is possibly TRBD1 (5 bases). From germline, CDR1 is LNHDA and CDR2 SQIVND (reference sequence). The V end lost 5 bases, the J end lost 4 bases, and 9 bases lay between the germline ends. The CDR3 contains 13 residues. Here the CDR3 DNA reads TGTGCCAGTAGTTGGGACTTAAATCAGCCCCAGCATTTT. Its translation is CASSWDLNQPQHF.

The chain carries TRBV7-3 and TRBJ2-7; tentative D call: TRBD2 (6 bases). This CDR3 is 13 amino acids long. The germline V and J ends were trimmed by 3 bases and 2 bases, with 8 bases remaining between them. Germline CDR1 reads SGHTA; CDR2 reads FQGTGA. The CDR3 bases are TGTGCCAGCAGCTTTGGCGGGGCCTACGAGCAGTACTTC. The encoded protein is CASSFGGAYEQYF.

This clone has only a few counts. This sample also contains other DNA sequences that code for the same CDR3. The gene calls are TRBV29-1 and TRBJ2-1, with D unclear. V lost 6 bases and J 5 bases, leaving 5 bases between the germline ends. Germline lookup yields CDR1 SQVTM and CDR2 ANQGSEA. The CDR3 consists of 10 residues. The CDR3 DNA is TGCAGCGTAGTCAACAATGAGCAGTTCTTC. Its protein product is CSVVNNEQFF.

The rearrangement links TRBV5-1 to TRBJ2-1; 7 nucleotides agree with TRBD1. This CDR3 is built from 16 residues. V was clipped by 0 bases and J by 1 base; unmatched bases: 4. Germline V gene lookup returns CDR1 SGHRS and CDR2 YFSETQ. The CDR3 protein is CASSLGQGISYNEQFF. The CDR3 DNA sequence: TGCGCCAGCAGCTTGGGACAGGGAATTTCCTACAATGAGCAGTTCTTC.

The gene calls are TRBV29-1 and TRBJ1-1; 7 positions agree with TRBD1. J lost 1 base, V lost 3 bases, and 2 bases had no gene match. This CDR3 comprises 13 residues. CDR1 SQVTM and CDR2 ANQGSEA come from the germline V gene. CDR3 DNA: TGCAGCGTTGAGGGGACAGCGAACACTGAAGCTTTCTTT. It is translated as CSVEGTANTEAFF. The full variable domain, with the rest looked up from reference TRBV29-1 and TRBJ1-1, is SAVISQKPSRDICQRGTSLTIQCQVDSQVTMMFWYRQQPGQSLTLIATANQGSEATYESGFVIDKFPISRPNLTFSTLTVSNMSPEDSSIYLCSVEGTANTEAFFGQGTRLTVV.

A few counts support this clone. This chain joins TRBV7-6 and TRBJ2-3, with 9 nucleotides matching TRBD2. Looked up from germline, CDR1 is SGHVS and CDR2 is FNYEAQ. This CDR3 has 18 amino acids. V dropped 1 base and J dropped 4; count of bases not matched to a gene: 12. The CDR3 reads CASSLEGGLAGESDTQYF. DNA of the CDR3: TGTGCCAGCAGCTTAGAGGGCGGTTTAGCGGGGGAATCAGATACGCAGTATTTT.

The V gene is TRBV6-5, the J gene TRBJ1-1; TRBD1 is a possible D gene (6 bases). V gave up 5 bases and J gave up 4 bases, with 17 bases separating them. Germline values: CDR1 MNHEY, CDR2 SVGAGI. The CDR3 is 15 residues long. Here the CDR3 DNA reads TGTGCCAGCAGTACCTACAGGGAGGGCGGCACTGAAGCTTTCTTT. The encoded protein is CASSTYREGGTEAFF.

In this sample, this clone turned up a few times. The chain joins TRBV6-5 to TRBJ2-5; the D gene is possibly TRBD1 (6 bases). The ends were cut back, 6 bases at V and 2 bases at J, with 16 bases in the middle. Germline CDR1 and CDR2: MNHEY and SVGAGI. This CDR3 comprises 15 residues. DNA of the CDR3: TGTGCCAGCAGCGACGGCAGGGGACGTCAAGAGACCCAGTACTTC. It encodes CASSDGRGRQETQYF.

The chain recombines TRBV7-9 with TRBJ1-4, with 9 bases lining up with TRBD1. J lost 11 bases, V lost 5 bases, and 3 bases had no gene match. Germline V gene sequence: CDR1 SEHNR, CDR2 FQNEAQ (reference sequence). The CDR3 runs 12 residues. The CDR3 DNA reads TGTGCCAGCAGCATTGACAGGGGGAAACTGTTTTTT. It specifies CASSIDRGKLFF.

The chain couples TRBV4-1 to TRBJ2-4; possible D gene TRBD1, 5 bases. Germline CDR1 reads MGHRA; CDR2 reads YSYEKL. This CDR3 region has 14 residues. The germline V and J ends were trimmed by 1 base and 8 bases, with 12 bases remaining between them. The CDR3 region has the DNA TGCGCCAGCAGCCAAGGGGGCGTGCCGCACATTCAGTACTTC. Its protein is CASSQGGVPHIQYF.

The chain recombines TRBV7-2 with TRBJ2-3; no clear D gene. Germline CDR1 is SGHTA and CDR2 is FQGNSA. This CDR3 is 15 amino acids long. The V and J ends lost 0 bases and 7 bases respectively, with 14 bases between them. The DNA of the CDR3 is TGTGCCAGCAGCTTAGCGCGGACCGCCCTGAATACGCAGTATTTT. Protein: CASSLARTALNTQYF.

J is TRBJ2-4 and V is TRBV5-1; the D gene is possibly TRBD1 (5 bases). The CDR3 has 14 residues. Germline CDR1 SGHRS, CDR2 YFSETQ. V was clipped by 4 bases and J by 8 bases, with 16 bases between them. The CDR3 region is CASSDSTVRDIQYF. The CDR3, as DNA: TGCGCCAGCAGCGACTCGACAGTCCGGGACATTCAGTACTTC. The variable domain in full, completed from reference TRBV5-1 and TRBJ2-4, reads KAGVTQTPRYLIKTRGQQVTLSCSPISGHRSVSWYQQTPGQGLQFLFEYFSETQRNKGNFPGRFSGRQFSNSRSEMNVSTLELGDSALYLCASSDSTVRDIQYFGAGTRLSVL.

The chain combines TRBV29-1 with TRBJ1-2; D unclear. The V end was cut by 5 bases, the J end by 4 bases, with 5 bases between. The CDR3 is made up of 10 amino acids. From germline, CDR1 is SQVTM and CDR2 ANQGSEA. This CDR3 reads CSVPRYGYTF. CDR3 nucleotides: TGCAGCGTTCCCCGCTATGGCTACACCTTC.

CDR3 nucleotide sequence: TGTGCCAGCAGCTTGGGGACAGGCGAAGCTTTCTTT. Protein: CASSLGTGEAFF. The chain links TRBV7-9 to TRBJ1-1, with TRBD1 identical over 8 bases. Trimming took 3 bases from V and 8 from J; bases not matched to a gene: 2. Germline CDR1 reads SEHNR; CDR2 reads FQNEAQ (reference sequence). The CDR3 covers 12 residues.

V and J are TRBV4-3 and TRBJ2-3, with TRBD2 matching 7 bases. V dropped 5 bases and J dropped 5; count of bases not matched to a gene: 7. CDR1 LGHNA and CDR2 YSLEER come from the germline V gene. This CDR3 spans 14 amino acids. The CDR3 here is CASSSAGSLDTQYF. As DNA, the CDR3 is TGCGCCAGCAGCTCAGCGGGGAGCTTAGATACGCAGTATTTT.

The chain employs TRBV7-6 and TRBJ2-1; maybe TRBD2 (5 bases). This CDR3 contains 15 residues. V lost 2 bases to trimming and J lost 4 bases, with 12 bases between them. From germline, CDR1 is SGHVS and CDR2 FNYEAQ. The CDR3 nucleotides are TGTGCCAGCAGCTTATCGGGATTTGGTTACAATGAGCAGTTCTTC. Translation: CASSLSGFGYNEQFF.

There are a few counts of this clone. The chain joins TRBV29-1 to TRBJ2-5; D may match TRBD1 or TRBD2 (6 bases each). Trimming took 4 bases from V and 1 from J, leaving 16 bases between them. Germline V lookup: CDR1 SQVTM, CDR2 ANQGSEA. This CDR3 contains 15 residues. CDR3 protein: CSVAKSGGGQETQYF. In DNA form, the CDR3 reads TGCAGCGTTGCAAAGTCAGGAGGGGGCCAAGAGACCCAGTACTTC.